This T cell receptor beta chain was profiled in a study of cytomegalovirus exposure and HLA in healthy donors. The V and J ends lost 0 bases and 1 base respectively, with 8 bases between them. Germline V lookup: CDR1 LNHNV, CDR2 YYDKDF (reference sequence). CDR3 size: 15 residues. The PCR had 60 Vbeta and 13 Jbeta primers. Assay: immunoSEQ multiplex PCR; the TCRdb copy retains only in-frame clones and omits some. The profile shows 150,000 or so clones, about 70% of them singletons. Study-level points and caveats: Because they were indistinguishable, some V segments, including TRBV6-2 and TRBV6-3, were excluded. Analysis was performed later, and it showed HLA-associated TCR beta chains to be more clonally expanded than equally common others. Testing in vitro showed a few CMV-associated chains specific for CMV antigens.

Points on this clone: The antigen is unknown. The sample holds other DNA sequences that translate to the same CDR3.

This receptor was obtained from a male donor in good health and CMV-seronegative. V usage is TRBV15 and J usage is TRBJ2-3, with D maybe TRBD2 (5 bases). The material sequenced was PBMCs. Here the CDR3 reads CATSRDLGGTDTQYF. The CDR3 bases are TGTGCCACCAGCAGAGATTTGGGAGGCACAGATACGCAGTATTTT.